This entry features one T cell receptor beta chain sequence. It lacks a known antigen. Base qualities are not provided; no much larger clone lies one nucleotide away. The sample comes from a study of blood T cell repertoires in COVID-19 (dated by TCRdb to 2020 to 2021). About the full investigation: Samples covering the acute and convalescent phases of COVID-19 were provided by collaborators in the United States, Italy and Spain. The material from the prospective study consisted of cDNA or gDNA derived from T cells, B-cell-depleted T cells, or PBMCs. HLA class I and class II types, where available, came from metadata supplied by the sample provider rather than from assay-based typing. The repertoires were made available in a free public database intended to serve as a resource for research on the immune response to SARS-CoV-2. The dataset comprised deeply sampled blood TCRbeta repertoires from subjects exposed to, actively infected with, or recovered from COVID-19. The samples were drawn from the first 160 participants of the ongoing ImmuneRACE study and from 1,254 subjects provided by 6 global collaborators. The sample metadata nearly always contained a de-identified subject ID, COVID-19 status, age in years and sex.

On the study overall, not on this receptor specifically: How much clinical and demographic metadata was included differed by source and by participant, and the metadata was provided uncurated.

The CDR3, cysteine through phenylalanine, is 16 amino acids long. The entry retains the CDR3 DNA only, 48 bases that are in frame from base 1. Trimming removed 3 bases from V and 3 bases from J; the gene matches leave 8 bases unexplained. From a lookup of the germline V gene (reference sequence), CDR1 and CDR2 are PRHDT and FYEKMQ. Whole blood was collected in K2EDTA tubes by collaborating institutions according to the institutions' own protocols. For TCRbeta analysis, collaborators shipped samples as frozen whole blood, isolated PBMCs, or DNA extracted from either of those sample types. TCRbeta CDR3 regions were amplified from genomic DNA by means of the immunoSEQ Assay, a bias-controlled multiplex PCR. In the paper's pipeline: Nucleated cell counts per sample were estimated from amplification of reference gene primers within the assay. Sequence reads were collapsed and filtered to measure the absolute abundance of every unique TCRbeta CDR3 rearrangement. For each sample, productive Simpson clonality was calculated as the square root of Simpson's diversity index over productive rearrangements. Entries here come from immuneACCESS through TCRdb and include only in-frame sequences with V and J called. Some clones fail to appear in such tables; in the studies checked, an unresolved V gene covers under half of the shortfall, and the cause of the remainder is unknown. The DNA gave D and trimming, while V, J and clone size come from that table. This sample comprises about 110,000 clones, about 85% of them detected only once. The top ten constitute less than 1.5% of the sample.

This TCR came from a man in his forties with acute or convalescent COVID-19. The chain couples TRBV13 to TRBJ2-3; TRBD2 aligns with 8 central bases. Sequenced: peripheral blood. The bases read TGTGCCAGCAGCTTGGGTTTCCAGCGGGAGACAGATACGCAGTATTTT. Translated, it reads CASSLGFQRETDTQYF.